This TCR beta chain was identified during a study of T-cell reconstitution after alpha-beta-depleted transplantation in children. Preparation of the TCRbeta library was carried out with unique molecular identifiers. MiXCR, run by TCRdb on the PCR reads, gives a single entry per CDR3 protein. The table includes about 900,000 distinct CDR3 sequences, less than 30% detected once. This clonotype turned up a few times. CDR1 is DFQATT and CDR2 is SNEGSKA in the germline V gene (reference sequence). CDR3 length: 13 residues. With 0 bases removed from V and 3 bases from J, the gap between germline ends came to 9 bases.

This sample comprised PBMCs, mostly from graft donor cells, obtained 360 days after TCRalphabeta/CD19-depleted stem cell transplant. The chain recombines TRBV20-1 with TRBJ2-7; weak D call: TRBD2 (6 bases). The sequence derives from a boy younger than two who had a stem cell transplant for SCID, so the T cells may come from the graft donor. DNA of the CDR3: TGCAGTGCTAGAGAGGGACTTAACTACGAGCAGTACTTC. Encoded protein: CSAREGLNYEQYF.